Listed below are T cell receptor beta chains from one sample, sequenced in a study of spatial heterogeneity in lung cancer. TCRdb recomputed calls from the 5' RACE reads with MiXCR, one row per CDR3 protein. Of 35,000 to 55,000 distinct CDR3 sequences in the sample, roughly 7.1% were seen once. The sequenced sample was PBMCs, obtained at surgery. The receptors derive from a female donor with early-stage non-small cell lung cancer. Each CDR3 is given with its conserved first and last residue. The D gene is left open where the match is weak.

>TRBJ1-1|TRBV12-3/TRBV12-4|NA
CASSRNLPGGGTEAFF
>TRBJ1-2|TRBV4-1|NA
CASSQVRQVEGGGYTF
>TRBJ2-1|TRBV18|TRBD1
CASSQSGTVEVSQFF
>TRBJ1-2|TRBV27|NA
CASSPSTGSTYGYTF
>TRBJ2-5|TRBV20-1|NA
CSAHLSGPETQYF
>TRBJ1-6|TRBV15|NA
CATSRPRDGALHF
>TRBJ2-5|TRBV12-3/TRBV12-4|TRBD1
CASSLDRGVIGETQYF
>TRBJ2-7|TRBV6-2/TRBV6-3|TRBD2
CASSPATLLAGDPYEQYF
>TRBJ2-1|TRBV20-1|TRBD2
CSALTSGGANSYNEQFF
>TRBJ1-6|TRBV2|NA
CASSEARPVRLSPLHF
>TRBJ2-5|TRBV19|TRBD1
CASRTLGQGKETQYF
>TRBJ1-1|TRBV7-8|NA
CASSLGKGANTEAFF
>TRBJ2-1|TRBV4-3|NA
CASSQQGIYNEQFF
>TRBJ2-2|TRBV6-2/TRBV6-3|NA
CASSFQIQAGTMNTGELFF
>TRBJ2-7|TRBV6-5|TRBD1
CASSPNLGQGYEQYF
>TRBJ2-7|TRBV28|NA
CASSSGSPPYEQYF
>TRBJ2-4|TRBV29-1|NA
CSVSEAKNIQYF
>TRBJ2-1|TRBV12-3/TRBV12-4|NA
CASKQTPVNEQFF
>TRBJ2-3|TRBV20-1|NA
CSARDIFTDTQYF
>TRBJ2-7|TRBV27|TRBD2
CASTFRGATSAVRSYEQYF
>TRBJ1-2|TRBV19|NA
CATSAGDYGYTF
>TRBJ2-1|TRBV20-1|NA
CSARDTGRGLNNEQFF
>TRBJ1-1|TRBV4-1|NA
CASSRPPEEAFF
>TRBJ2-7|TRBV6-5|NA
CASSSSGRGKGEQYF
>TRBJ1-1|TRBV7-3|NA
CASSSGLWGSEAFF
>TRBJ2-7|TRBV10-2|TRBD2
CASSKRLAWEEQYF
>TRBJ1-1|TRBV28|NA
CASSPQQPRPGAFF
>TRBJ2-4|TRBV6-1|NA
CASSYHIGSEQNIQYF
>TRBJ1-1|TRBV28|TRBD1
CASSFWDRANTEAFF
>TRBJ2-7|TRBV20-1|TRBD2
CSARAPTSGGYEQYF
>TRBJ2-5|TRBV18|TRBD2
CASSPETSGDQETQYF
>TRBJ1-2|TRBV28|NA
CASSPVGDYGYTF
>TRBJ1-5|TRBV20-1|NA
CSAHVPGRDNQPQHF
>TRBJ2-3|TRBV4-3|TRBD1
CASSPGRGPGRGTDTQYF
>TRBJ1-2|TRBV6-2/TRBV6-3|NA
CASSILQLGYGYTF
>TRBJ2-1|TRBV20-1|TRBD2
CSAKAWNPGLAFNEQFF
>TRBJ2-2|TRBV28|TRBD1
CASSNTGRGGHTGELFF
>TRBJ1-1|TRBV29-1|TRBD1
CSVYTYQGAGTEAFF
>TRBJ2-7|TRBV7-9|TRBD1
CASSRPGQGYEQYF
>TRBJ2-7|TRBV2|NA
CASLYTYDEQYF
>TRBJ2-3|TRBV5-4|TRBD2
CASSLDDSGGAGTDTQYF
>TRBJ1-2|TRBV29-1|NA
CSVDASPLANYGYTF
>TRBJ2-5|TRBV3-1|NA
CASSHGRGQETQYF
>TRBJ2-7|TRBV6-5|NA
CASSYSLLRGTYEQYF
>TRBJ2-5|TRBV12-3/TRBV12-4|TRBD2
CASSSKGLAGEETQYF
>TRBJ2-7|TRBV20-1|NA
CSARVQGESYEQYF
>TRBJ2-1|TRBV27|TRBD2
CASSLTATGGDNEQFF
>TRBJ2-1|TRBV7-2|TRBD1
CASSSRGPPEQFF
>TRBJ2-3|TRBV12-3/TRBV12-4|TRBD2
CASTAGLAVSTDTQYF
>TRBJ2-7|TRBV6-2/TRBV6-3|NA
CASSYSPGGYEQYF
>TRBJ2-1|TRBV30|NA
CAWSDWSSYNEQFF
>TRBJ2-1|TRBV2|NA
CASSELFF
>TRBJ2-5|TRBV5-6|NA
CASSFGLGETQYF
>TRBJ2-3|TRBV18|NA
CASSPGLTDTQYF
>TRBJ1-2|TRBV7-6|TRBD1
CASSPDRVGYTF
>TRBJ1-6|TRBV20-1|TRBD1
CSARPTGPGGPLHF
>TRBJ2-3|TRBV19|TRBD2
CASRPASGGADTQYF
>TRBJ2-2|TRBV20-1|NA
CSVHQGTGELFF
>TRBJ2-7|TRBV20-1|NA
CSARPIDTYEQYF